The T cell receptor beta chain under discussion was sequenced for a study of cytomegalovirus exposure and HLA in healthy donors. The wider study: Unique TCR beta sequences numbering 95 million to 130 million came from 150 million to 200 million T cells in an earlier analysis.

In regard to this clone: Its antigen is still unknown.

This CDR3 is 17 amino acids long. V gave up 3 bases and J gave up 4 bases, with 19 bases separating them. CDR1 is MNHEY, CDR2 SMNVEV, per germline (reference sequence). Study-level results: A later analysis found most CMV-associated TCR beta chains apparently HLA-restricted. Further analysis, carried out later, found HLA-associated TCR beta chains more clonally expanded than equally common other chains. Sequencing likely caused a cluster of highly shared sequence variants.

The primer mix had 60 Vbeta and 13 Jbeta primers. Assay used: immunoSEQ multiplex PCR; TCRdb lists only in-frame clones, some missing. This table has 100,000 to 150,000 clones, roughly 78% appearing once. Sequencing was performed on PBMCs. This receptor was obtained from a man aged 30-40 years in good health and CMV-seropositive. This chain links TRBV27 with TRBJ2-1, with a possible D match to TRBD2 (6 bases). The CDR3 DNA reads TGTGCCAGCAGTTTTCGGTTGGAGGGCTGGGGATACAATGAGCAGTTCTTC. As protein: CASSFRLEGWGYNEQFF.